This entry lists 12 T cell receptor beta chains sequenced from one sample in a study of T cell responses to AZD1222 COVID-19 vaccine. Assay: immunoSEQ multiplex PCR; the TCRdb copy retains only in-frame clones and omits some. The sample includes 95,000 to 110,000 clones, around nine tenths of them seen just once. Here the sequenced sample was peripheral blood, taken 28 days after the second AZD1222 dose. The source of these receptors is an adult who received the AZD1222 COVID-19 vaccine.

The chain employs TRBV6-5 and TRBJ1-5, with 8 bases identical to TRBD1. V dropped 6 bases and J dropped 4; count of bases not matched to a gene: 5. Germline values: CDR1 MNHEY, CDR2 SVGAGI. There are 14 residues in the CDR3. CDR3 bases: TGTGCCAGCAGGCGACAGGGGAGAAATCAGCCCCAGCATTTT. It translates to CASRRQGRNQPQHF.

In DNA, the CDR3 is TGTGCCAGCAGTGAACGAGGCAGGGAAGGTAGTGACGAGCAGTACTTC. Translating it yields CASSERGREGSDEQYF. This sequence joins TRBV6-1 and TRBJ2-7; maybe TRBD1 (5 bases). The length of the CDR3 is 16 residues. Trimming cost V 2 bases and J 5 bases, with 19 bases left between them. The germline V gene encodes CDR1 MNHNS and CDR2 SASEGT.

The chain carries TRBV15 and TRBJ2-7; D is uncertain. CDR1 and CDR2 from the germline V gene are LNHNV and YYDKDF (reference sequence). V lost 2 bases to trimming and J lost 4 bases, with 0 bases between them. The CDR3 loop spans 10 amino acids. CDR3 residues: CATSRYEQYF. The CDR3 DNA sequence: TGTGCCACCAGCAGATACGAGCAGTACTTC. Looking up the rest from reference TRBV15 and TRBJ2-7 gives the full variable domain: DAMVIQNPRYQVTQFGKPVTLSCSQTLNHNVMYWYQQKSSQAPKLLFHYYDKDFNNEADTPDNFQSRRPNTSFCFLDIRSPGLGDTAMYLCATSRYEQYFGPGTRLTVT.

The gene calls are TRBV7-8 and TRBJ2-1; no clear D. V shed 0 bases and J shed 6 bases, with 12 bases lying between them. CDR3 length: 15 residues. Germline V gives CDR1 SGHVS, CDR2 FQNEAQ. The CDR3 region has the DNA TGTGCCAGCAGCTTAGCTTTGTACCCCATCAATGAGCAGTTCTTC. Residues: CASSLALYPINEQFF.

The gene calls are TRBV5-6 and TRBJ2-7, with D possibly TRBD1 on 6 matching bases. Between the trimmed V and J ends, which lost 2 bases and 2 bases, there was a span of 14 bases. Germline CDR1 and CDR2: SGHDT and YYEEEE. The CDR3 loop spans 15 amino acids. DNA for the CDR3: TGTGCCAGCAGCTTTGGACAGCTTCCCCCCTACGAGCAGTACTTC. This encodes CASSFGQLPPYEQYF.

The chain carries TRBV19 and TRBJ1-6; 9 bases match TRBD1. Trimming removed 1 base from V and 9 bases from J; junction bases left unmatched: 10. CDR3 length equals 17 residues. Germline values: CDR1 LNHDA, CDR2 SQIVND (reference sequence). CDR3 in amino acids: CASSIVLTGTGISPLHF. CDR3 sequence (DNA): TGTGCCAGTAGTATAGTGCTGACCGGGACAGGGATTTCACCCCTCCACTTT. Full variable domain (rest looked up from reference TRBV19 and TRBJ1-6): DGGITQSPKYLFRKEGQNVTLSCEQNLNHDAMYWYRQDPGQGLRLIYYSQIVNDFQKGDIAEGYSVSREKKESFPLTVTSAQKNPTAFYLCASSIVLTGTGISPLHFGNGTRLTVT.

This clone was observed a single time. The chain employs TRBV7-2 and TRBJ2-1; D is uncertain. The CDR3 covers 14 residues. Germline CDR1 reads SGHTA; CDR2 reads FQGNSA. V was cut by 1 base and J by 5 bases, with 9 bases left in between. The CDR3 spells CASSLEGRNNEQFF. CDR3 coding DNA: TGTGCCAGCAGCTTAGAGGGCAGGAACAATGAGCAGTTCTTC.

The chain employs TRBV20-1 and TRBJ2-7, with TRBD2 identical over 8 bases. Germline V gene lookup returns CDR1 DFQATT and CDR2 SNEGSKA (reference sequence). V shed 3 bases, J shed 6 bases, and the junction held 1 base outside the gene matches. The CDR3 runs to 11 residues. The CDR3 loop reads CSARRGAEQYF. The CDR3 DNA reads as TGCAGTGCTAGGCGGGGGGCCGAGCAGTACTTC.

The chain carries TRBV6-5 and TRBJ1-4; D unclear. Germline V lookup: CDR1 MNHEY, CDR2 SVGAGI. V was shortened by 6 bases and J by 3 bases, with 14 bases between the two germline ends. The CDR3 runs to 15 residues. CDR3 loop: CASSRDSGANEKLFF. The CDR3 DNA reads as TGTGCCAGCAGCCGCGATAGTGGGGCTAATGAAAAACTGTTTTTT.

This clone came up once. This chain uses TRBV20-1 with TRBJ2-7, with 7 bases matching TRBD1. The germline V gene has CDR1 DFQATT and CDR2 SNEGSKA (reference sequence). J lost 6 bases, V lost 5 bases, and 4 bases had no gene match. The CDR3 consists of 11 residues. The CDR3 region has the DNA TGCAGTGCTGGGACAGCGACCGAGCAGTACTTC. Protein sequence: CSAGTATEQYF.

This chain uses TRBV19 with TRBJ1-5; D not certain. Trimming cost V 2 bases and J 7 bases, with 12 bases left between them. Per the germline V gene, CDR1 is LNHDA and CDR2 is SQIVND (reference sequence). This CDR3 contains 14 residues. In DNA, the CDR3 is TGTGCCAGTAGTATACGGACCGCGAACCAGCCCCAGCATTTT. It specifies CASSIRTANQPQHF.

This clone was observed at least ten times. CDR3 amino acids: CASSFGGAYRIPEAFF. CDR3 bases: TGTGCCAGCAGCTTTGGGGGAGCCTACAGAATTCCTGAAGCTTTCTTT. The chain recombines TRBV7-2 with TRBJ1-1, with D tentatively TRBD1 (5 bases). V lost 3 bases and J lost 6, with 20 bases in between. Per the germline V gene, CDR1 is SGHTA and CDR2 is FQGNSA. CDR3 length: 16 residues.